The sequence of this TCR beta chain was determined in a study of T cell repertoires in cytomegalovirus infection. Study details: Public TCR beta signature analysis indicated the presence of both CMV infection and matching HLA type.

TCRdb ran MiXCR on the reads and lists one entry per CDR3 protein. The sample gives roughly 280,000 distinct CDR3 sequences, approximately 13% of which show up once; 8.5% to 10% is in the top ten. Study-wide results and caveats: CMV-specific TCR beta clonotypes restricted by HLA-C dominated the ex vivo response.

V was cut by 0 bases and J by 3 bases, with 10 bases left in between. Germline CDR1 and CDR2: SGDLS and YYNGEE. The CDR3 is made up of 14 amino acids. This clonotype occurred once. Its specificity is not known. This sequence joins TRBV9 and TRBJ2-7; the D gene is possibly TRBD1 (5 bases). Sequenced material: PBMCs. The sequence derives from a human donor in good health (CMV status not recorded). Some clones in this sample may be carry-over from other donors' samples. The CDR3 reads CASSVAAGFYEQYF. The CDR3, as DNA: TGTGCCAGCAGCGTAGCGGCAGGGTTCTACGAGCAGTACTTC.